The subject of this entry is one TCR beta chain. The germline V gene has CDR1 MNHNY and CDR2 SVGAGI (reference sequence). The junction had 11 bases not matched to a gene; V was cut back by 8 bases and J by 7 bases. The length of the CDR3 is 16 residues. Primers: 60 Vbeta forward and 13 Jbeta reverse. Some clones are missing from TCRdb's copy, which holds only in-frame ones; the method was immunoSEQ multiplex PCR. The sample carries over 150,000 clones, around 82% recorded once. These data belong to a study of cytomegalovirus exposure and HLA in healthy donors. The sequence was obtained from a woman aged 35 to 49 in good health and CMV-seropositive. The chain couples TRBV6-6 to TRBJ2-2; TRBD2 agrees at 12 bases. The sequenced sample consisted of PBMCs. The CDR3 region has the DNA TGTGCCAGCGGCCGTTCTAGCGGGAGGGCGGTCGGGGAGCTGTTTTTT. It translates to CASGRSSGRAVGELFF.